The clone carrying this T cell receptor (beta chain) was picked up many times. Its antigen is undetermined. This beta chain is an off-target read within a library intended for alpha chains, so its frequency means little. In TCRdb, the 5' RACE reads were re-called with MiXCR into one record per CDR3 protein. The data show 4,500 to 6,000 distinct CDR3 sequences, with about 4.9% seen just once and 23% held by the top ten. Time point: sample taken at primary tumor resection. This entry belongs to a study of spatial heterogeneity in lung cancer. Study results and limitations: Intratumoral expanded alpha and beta TCR counts were found to track tumor mutation counts.

Sequencing used lung tumor tissue, obtained at surgery. The sequence came from a male donor with early-stage non-small cell lung cancer.

The CDR3 DNA reads as TGCGCCAGCAGCTCTCCGACAGGGGGAAACGAGCAGTACTTC. It specifies CASSSPTGGNEQYF. The chain links TRBV5-1 to TRBJ2-7, with TRBD1 identical over 9 bases. J gave up 5 bases and V 3 bases, and 6 bases lay outside the gene matches. Looked up from germline, CDR1 is SGHRS and CDR2 is YFSETQ. The CDR3 has 14 amino acids.